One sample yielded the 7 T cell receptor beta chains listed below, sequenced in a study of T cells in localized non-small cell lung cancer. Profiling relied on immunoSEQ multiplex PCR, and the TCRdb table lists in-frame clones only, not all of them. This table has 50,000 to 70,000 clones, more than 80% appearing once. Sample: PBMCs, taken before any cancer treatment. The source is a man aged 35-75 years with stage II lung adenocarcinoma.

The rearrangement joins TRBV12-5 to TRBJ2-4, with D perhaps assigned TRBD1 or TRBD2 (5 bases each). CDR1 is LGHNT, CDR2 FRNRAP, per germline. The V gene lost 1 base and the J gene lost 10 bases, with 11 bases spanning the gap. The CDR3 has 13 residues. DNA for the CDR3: TGTGCTAGTGGTTTGGCAACAGAGGGGATTCAGTACTTC. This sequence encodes CASGLATEGIQYF.

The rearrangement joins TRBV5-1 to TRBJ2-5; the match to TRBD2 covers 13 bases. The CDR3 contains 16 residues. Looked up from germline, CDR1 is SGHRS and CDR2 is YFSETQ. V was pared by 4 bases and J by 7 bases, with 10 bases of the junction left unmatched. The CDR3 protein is CASSRGTSGMGVTQYF. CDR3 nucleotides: TGCGCCAGCAGCCGGGGGACTAGCGGGATGGGAGTGACCCAGTACTTC.

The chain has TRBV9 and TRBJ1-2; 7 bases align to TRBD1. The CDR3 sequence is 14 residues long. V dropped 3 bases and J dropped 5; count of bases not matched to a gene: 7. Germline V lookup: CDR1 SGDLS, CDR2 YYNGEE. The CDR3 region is CASSAGQNLYGYTF. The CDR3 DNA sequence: TGTGCCAGCAGCGCGGGACAGAACCTGTATGGCTACACCTTC.

The CDR3 DNA follows: TGTGCCAGCAGCTTAGGCGGGAGGCTGAGTGAGCAGTTCTTC. Protein: CASSLGGRLSEQFF. This sequence joins TRBV13 and TRBJ2-1, with 7 bases that match TRBD2. The trim removed 0 bases at V and 9 bases at J, leaving 5 bases unmatched. This CDR3 comprises 14 residues. Germline V CDR1 and CDR2: PRHDT, FYEKMQ (reference sequence).

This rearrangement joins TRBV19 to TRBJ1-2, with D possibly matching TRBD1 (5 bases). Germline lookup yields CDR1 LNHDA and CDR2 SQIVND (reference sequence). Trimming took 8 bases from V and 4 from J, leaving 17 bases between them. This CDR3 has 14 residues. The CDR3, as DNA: TGTGCCAGTCATATCCGTGGGGGGGGCTATGGCTACACCTTC. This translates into CASHIRGGGYGYTF.

CDR3: CASSLGRGQPQHF. The CDR3 region has the DNA TGTGCCAGCAGCTTAGGCAGGGGGCAGCCCCAGCATTTT. V and J are TRBV7-3 and TRBJ1-5; 7 bases are shared with TRBD1. Trimming removed 2 bases from V and 7 bases from J; junction bases left unmatched: 2. This CDR3 is built from 13 residues. Germline lookup yields CDR1 SGHTA and CDR2 FQGTGA.

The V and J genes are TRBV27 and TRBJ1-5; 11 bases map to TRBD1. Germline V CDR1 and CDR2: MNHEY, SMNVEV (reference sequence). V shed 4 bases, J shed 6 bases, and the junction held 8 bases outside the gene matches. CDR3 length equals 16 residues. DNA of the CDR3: TGTGCCAGCAGTTCCATGAGGACAGGGGGCGTTCAGCCCCAGCATTTT. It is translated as CASSSMRTGGVQPQHF.